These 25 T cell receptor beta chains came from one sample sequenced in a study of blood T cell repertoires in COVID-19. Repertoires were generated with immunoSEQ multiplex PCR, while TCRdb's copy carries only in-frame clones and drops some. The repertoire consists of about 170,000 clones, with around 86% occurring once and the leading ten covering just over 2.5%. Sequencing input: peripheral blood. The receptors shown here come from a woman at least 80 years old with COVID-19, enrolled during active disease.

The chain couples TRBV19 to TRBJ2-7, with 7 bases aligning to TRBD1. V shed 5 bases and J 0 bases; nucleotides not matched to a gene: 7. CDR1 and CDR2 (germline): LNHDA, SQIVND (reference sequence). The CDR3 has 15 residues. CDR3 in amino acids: CASSPRQGSSYEQYF. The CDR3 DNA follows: TGTGCCAGTAGTCCTCGACAGGGTAGCTCCTACGAGCAGTACTTC.

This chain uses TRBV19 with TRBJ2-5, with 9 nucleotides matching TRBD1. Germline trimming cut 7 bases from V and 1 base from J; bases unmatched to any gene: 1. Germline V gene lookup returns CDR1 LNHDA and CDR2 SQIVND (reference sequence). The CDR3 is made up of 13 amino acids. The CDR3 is CASKTGGQETQYF. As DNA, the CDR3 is TGTGCCAGTAAGACAGGGGGCCAAGAGACCCAGTACTTC.

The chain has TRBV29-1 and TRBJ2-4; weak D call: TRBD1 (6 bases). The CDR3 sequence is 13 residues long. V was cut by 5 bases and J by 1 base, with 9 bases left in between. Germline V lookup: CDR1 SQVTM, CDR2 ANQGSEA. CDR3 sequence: CSVQGNAKNIQYF. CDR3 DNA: TGCAGCGTTCAGGGGAATGCCAAAAACATTCAGTACTTC. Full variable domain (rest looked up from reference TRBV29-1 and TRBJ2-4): SAVISQKPSRDICQRGTSLTIQCQVDSQVTMMFWYRQQPGQSLTLIATANQGSEATYESGFVIDKFPISRPNLTFSTLTVSNMSPEDSSIYLCSVQGNAKNIQYFGAGTRLSVL.

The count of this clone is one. This CDR3 is CASSLQELAGAGEQYF. For the CDR3, the DNA is TGTGCCAGCAGCTTACAGGAACTAGCGGGAGCCGGCGAGCAGTACTTC. This chain links TRBV7-2 with TRBJ2-7; 11 nucleotides agree with TRBD2. V was clipped by 2 bases and J by 6 bases; unmatched bases: 9. Germline lookup yields CDR1 SGHTA and CDR2 FQGNSA. The CDR3 extends over 16 amino acids.

Here the CDR3 reads CASSRGGGSSYNEQFF. Written as DNA, the CDR3 is TGTGCCAGCAGCCGGGGGGGCGGGAGCTCCTACAATGAGCAGTTCTTC. The chain has TRBV5-4 and TRBJ2-1; 8 bases agree with TRBD2. Looked up from germline, CDR1 is SGHNT and CDR2 is YYREEE (reference sequence). V lost 4 bases, J lost 0 bases, and 6 bases stayed unmatched. This CDR3 contains 16 residues.

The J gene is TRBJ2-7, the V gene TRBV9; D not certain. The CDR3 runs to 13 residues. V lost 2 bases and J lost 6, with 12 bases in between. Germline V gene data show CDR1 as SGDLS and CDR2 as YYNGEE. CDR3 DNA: TGTGCCAGCAGCGTGTCCCTTACGGGCGAGCAGTACTTC. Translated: CASSVSLTGEQYF.

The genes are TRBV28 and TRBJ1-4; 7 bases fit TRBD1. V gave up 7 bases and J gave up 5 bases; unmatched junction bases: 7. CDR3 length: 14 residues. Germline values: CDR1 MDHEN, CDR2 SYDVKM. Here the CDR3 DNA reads TGTGCCAGCACCAAGGGACAGAGGAATGAAAAACTGTTTTTT. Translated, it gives CASTKGQRNEKLFF.

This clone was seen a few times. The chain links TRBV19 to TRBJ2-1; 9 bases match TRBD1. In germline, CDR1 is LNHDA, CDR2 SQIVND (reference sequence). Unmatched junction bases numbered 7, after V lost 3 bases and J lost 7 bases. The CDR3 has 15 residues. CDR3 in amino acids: CASSIRDRDLNEQFF. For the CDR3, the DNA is TGTGCCAGTAGTATCCGGGACAGGGATCTAAATGAGCAGTTCTTC.

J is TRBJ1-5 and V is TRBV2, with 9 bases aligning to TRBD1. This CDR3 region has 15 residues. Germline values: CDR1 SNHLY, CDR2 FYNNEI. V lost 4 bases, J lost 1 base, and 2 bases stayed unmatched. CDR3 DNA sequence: TGTGCCAGCAGTGTGGACAGGGGAAGCAATCAGCCCCAGCATTTT. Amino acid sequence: CASSVDRGSNQPQHF.

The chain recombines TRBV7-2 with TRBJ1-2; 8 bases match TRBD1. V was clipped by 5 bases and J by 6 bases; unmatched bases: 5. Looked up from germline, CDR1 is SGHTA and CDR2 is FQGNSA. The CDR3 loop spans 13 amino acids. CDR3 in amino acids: CASSPGTGHGYTF. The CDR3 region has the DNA TGTGCCAGCAGCCCAGGGACAGGCCATGGCTACACCTTC.

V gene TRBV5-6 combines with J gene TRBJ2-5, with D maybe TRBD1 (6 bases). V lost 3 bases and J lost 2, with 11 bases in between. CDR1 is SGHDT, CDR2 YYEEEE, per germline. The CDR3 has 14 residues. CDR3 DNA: TGTGCCAGCAGCTGGGGGCCCAGACAAGAGACCCAGTACTTC. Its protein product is CASSWGPRQETQYF.

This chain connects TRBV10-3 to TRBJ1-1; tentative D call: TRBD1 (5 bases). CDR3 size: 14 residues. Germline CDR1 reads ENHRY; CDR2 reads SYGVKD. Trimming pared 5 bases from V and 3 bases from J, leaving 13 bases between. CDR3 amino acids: CAISPVAGHTEAFF. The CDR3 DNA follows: TGTGCCATCAGTCCGGTGGCAGGGCACACTGAAGCTTTCTTT.

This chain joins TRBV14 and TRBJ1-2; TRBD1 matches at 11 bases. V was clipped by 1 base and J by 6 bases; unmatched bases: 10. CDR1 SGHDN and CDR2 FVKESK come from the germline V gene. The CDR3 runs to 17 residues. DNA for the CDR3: TGTGCCAGCAGCCAAGGGACAGGGGGCACGCGGGGAGATGGCTACACCTTC. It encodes CASSQGTGGTRGDGYTF.

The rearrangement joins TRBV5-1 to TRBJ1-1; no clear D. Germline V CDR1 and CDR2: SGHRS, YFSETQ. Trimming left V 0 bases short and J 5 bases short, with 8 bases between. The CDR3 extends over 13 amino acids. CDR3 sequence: CASSLAAGTEAFF. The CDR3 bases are TGCGCCAGCAGCTTGGCCGCGGGGACTGAAGCTTTCTTT.

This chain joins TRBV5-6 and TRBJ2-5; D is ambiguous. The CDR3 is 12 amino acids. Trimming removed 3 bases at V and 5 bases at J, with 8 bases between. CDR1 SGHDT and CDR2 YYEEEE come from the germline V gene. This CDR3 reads CASSYPEETQYF. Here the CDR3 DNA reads TGTGCCAGCAGCTATCCGGAGGAGACCCAGTACTTC.

This CDR3 reads CASNGGVNTGELFF. The DNA of the CDR3 is TGTGCCAGTAACGGAGGAGTGAACACCGGGGAGCTGTTTTTT. The chain joins TRBV19 to TRBJ2-2, with D possibly matching TRBD2 (5 bases). Germline V gene lookup returns CDR1 LNHDA and CDR2 SQIVND (reference sequence). The V gene lost 7 bases and the J gene lost 1 base, with 10 bases spanning the gap. This CDR3 is 14 amino acids long.

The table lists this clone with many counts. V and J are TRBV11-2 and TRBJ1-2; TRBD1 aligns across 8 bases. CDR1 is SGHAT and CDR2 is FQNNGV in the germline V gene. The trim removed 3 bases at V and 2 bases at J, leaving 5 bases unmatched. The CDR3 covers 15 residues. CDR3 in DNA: TGTGCCAGCAGCTTCGGACAGGGAGCGAACTATGGCTACACCTTC. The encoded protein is CASSFGQGANYGYTF.

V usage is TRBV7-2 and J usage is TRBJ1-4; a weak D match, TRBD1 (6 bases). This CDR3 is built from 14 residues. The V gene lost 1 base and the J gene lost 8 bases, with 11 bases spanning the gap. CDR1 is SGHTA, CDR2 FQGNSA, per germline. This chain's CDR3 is CASSLDRVKEKLFF. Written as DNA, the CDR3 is TGTGCCAGCAGCTTAGACAGGGTAAAGGAAAAACTGTTTTTT.

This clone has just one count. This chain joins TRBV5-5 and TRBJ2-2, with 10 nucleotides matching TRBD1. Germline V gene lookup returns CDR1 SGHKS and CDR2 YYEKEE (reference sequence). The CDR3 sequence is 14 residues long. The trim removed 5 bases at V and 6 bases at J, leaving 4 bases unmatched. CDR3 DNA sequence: TGTGCCAGCAGTGGACAGGGGGTTTCCGGGGAGCTGTTTTTT. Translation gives CASSGQGVSGELFF. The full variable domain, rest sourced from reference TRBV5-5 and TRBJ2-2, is DAGVTQSPTHLIKTRGQQVTLRCSPISGHKSVSWYQQVLGQGPQFIFQYYEKEERGRGNFPDRFSARQFPNYSSELNVNALLLGDSALYLCASSGQGVSGELFFGEGSRLTVL.

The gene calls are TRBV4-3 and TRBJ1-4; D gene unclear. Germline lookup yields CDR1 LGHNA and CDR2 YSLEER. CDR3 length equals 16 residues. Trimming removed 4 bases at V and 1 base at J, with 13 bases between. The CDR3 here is CASSLERAQTNEKLFF. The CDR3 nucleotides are TGCGCCAGCAGCCTTGAGAGGGCGCAAACTAATGAAAAACTGTTTTTT.

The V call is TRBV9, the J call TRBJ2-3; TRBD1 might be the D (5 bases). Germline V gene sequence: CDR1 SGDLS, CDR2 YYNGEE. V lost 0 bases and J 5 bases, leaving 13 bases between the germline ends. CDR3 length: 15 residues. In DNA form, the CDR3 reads TGTGCCAGCAGCGTAGTAGGGGTCGCTGGAGATACGCAGTATTTT. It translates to CASSVVGVAGDTQYF.

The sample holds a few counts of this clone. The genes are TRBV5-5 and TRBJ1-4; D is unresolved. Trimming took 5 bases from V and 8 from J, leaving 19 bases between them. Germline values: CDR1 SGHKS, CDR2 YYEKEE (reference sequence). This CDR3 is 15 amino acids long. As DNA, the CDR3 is TGTGCCAGCAGTCGAACGGTCATCCGGGAGGAAAAACTGTTTTTT. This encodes CASSRTVIREEKLFF. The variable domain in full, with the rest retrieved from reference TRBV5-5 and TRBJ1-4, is DAGVTQSPTHLIKTRGQQVTLRCSPISGHKSVSWYQQVLGQGPQFIFQYYEKEERGRGNFPDRFSARQFPNYSSELNVNALLLGDSALYLCASSRTVIREEKLFFGSGTQLSVL.

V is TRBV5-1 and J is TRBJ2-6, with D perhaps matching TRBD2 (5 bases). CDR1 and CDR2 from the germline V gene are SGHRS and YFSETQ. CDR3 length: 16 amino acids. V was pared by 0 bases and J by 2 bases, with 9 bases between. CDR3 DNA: TGCGCCAGCAGCTTGGACCCCGGGGCTGGGGCCAACGTCCTGACTTTC. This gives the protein CASSLDPGAGANVLTF.

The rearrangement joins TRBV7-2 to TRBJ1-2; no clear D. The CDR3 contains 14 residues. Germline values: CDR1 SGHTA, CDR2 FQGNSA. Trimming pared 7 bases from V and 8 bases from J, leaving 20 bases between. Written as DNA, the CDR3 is TGTGCCAGCACCCTTTTGAGCAGGACGGGAGGCTACACCTTC. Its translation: CASTLLSRTGGYTF.

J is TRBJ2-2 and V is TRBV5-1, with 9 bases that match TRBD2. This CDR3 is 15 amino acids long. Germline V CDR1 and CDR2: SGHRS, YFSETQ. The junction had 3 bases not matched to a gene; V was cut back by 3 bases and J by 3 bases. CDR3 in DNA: TGCGCCAGCAGCTGGGAGCGGGAGGACACCGGGGAGCTGTTTTTT. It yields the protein CASSWEREDTGELFF. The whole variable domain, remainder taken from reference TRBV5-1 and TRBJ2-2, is KAGVTQTPRYLIKTRGQQVTLSCSPISGHRSVSWYQQTPGQGLQFLFEYFSETQRNKGNFPGRFSGRQFSNSRSEMNVSTLELGDSALYLCASSWEREDTGELFFGEGSRLTVL.